This TCR beta chain appears in the sequencing data of a study of breast tumors, draining lymph nodes, adjacent tissues (dated by TCRdb to about 2016). Describing the broader study: In breast cancer patients, the study compared the TCR beta repertoires of tumor, adjacent nontumor tissue and axillary lymph nodes. The study aimed to assess the relationships and possible T-cell exchange between tumor, surrounding tissue and draining lymph node repertoires in human breast cancer. Study-wide findings and limitations: Tumor and nontumor tissue repertoires were significantly more similar in luminal-like than in basal-like breast cancer. The data were considered consistent with the idea that most tumor T cells come from the lymph node and then expand in tumor tissue. Tumor T-cell repertoires showed less diversity than lymph node repertoires and more diversity than nontumor tissue repertoires, and tumor T-cell repertoires showed preferential V and J gene usage. The conclusion that tumor T cells originate in lymph nodes was framed as consistent with a hypothesis rather than directly demonstrated.

From the cysteine through the phenylalanine, the CDR3 covers 22 amino acids. Only the CDR3 DNA is retained, 66 bases long and in frame from the first base. Trimming leaves V shorter by 8 bases and J shorter by 0 bases, with the junction holding 24 bases beyond the gene matches. As encoded in the germline V gene (reference sequence), CDR1 is MNHEY while CDR2 is SMNVEV. On this clonotype: The antigen it recognizes is unknown. Base-call qualities are not available, and no considerably larger clone is one nucleotide away.

For sequencing, an Illumina HiSeq 2000 was employed. TCR beta chain libraries were generated by multiplex PCR amplification. The amplified TCR beta chain products were analyzed by high-throughput sequencing. The public reads were reanalyzed by TCRdb: fastp trimming at Q25, MiXCR alignment, in-frame beta chains only. Each CDR3 protein appears once, grouped with its most common genes and DNA. The sample table contains over 70,000 distinct CDR3 sequences; only one count was recorded for around 30% of them. Of the sample, 8.1% falls within the top ten clones. The lymph node samples were taken from the axillary draining lymph nodes of breast cancer patients.

The sequence is built from TRBV27 and TRBJ2-6; 8 junctional bases match TRBD1. The TCR was taken from a female donor with breast cancer. Some clones in this sample may be carry-over from other donors' samples. The source material was axillary lymph node tissue. DNA sequence: TGTGCCAGCCACCCGACAGGACAGGGAAAGTTGGTCCTCCTCTCTGGGGCCAACGTCCTGACTTTC. This gives the protein CASHPTGQGKLVLLSGANVLTF.